These 29 T cell receptor beta chains share one sample of origin, sequenced in a study of technical replicates of blood from a few donors (dated by TCRdb to between 2016 and 2019). To prepare the library, the immunoSEQ multiplex PCR assay was applied. Imported from immuneACCESS, the table was reduced by TCRdb to in-frame sequences with V and J called. These copies leave out some clones; in studies compared against another copy, an unresolved V gene accounts for under half, and the cause of the remainder is not known. This sample lists tens of thousands of clones; nearly 96% were detected once. Of the sample, about 0.36% falls within the top ten clones. The sequencing input was T cells isolated from PBMCs. Receptors were obtained from a human donor in good health.

The sample holds one count of this clone. The chain carries TRBV29-1 and TRBJ2-1; TRBD1 aligns across 8 bases. The CDR3 contains 10 residues. Germline V CDR1 and CDR2: SQVTM, ANQGSEA. The ends lost 6 bases at V and 15 bases at J; junction bases unmatched: 7. The CDR3 DNA follows: TGCAGCGTATACAGGGGGGTGGGGTTCTTC. It codes for CSVYRGVGFF.

The genes are TRBV7-9 and TRBJ2-3; 13 nucleotides agree with TRBD2. The CDR3 extends over 19 amino acids. Germline V gives CDR1 SEHNR, CDR2 FQNEAQ (reference sequence). V shed 4 bases, J shed 3 bases, and the junction held 13 bases outside the gene matches. The CDR3 spells CASSSPRLAGGWETDTQYF. The CDR3 DNA reads TGTGCCAGCAGCTCCCCAAGACTAGCGGGAGGTTGGGAAACAGATACGCAGTATTTT. Drawing the rest from reference TRBV7-9 and TRBJ2-3, the complete variable domain is DTGVSQNPRHKITKRGQNVTFRCDPISEHNRLYWYRQTLGQGPEFLTYFQNEAQLEKSRLLSDRFSAERPKGSFSTLEIQRTEQGDSAMYLCASSSPRLAGGWETDTQYFGPGTRLTVL.

The sample holds one count of this clone. V usage is TRBV28 and J usage is TRBJ2-2; TRBD1 is a possible D gene (6 bases). Germline V gene lookup returns CDR1 MDHEN and CDR2 SYDVKM. Trimming took off 8 bases at V and 6 bases at J, with 10 bases between the two ends. The CDR3 runs 12 residues. For the CDR3, the DNA is TGTGCCAGCCAAACAGGGCCCGGGGAGCTGTTTTTT. Translation gives CASQTGPGELFF.

This chain joins TRBV21-1 and TRBJ2-7; TRBD2 reflects the table's D call only, with no check against the DNA. TRBV21-1 is noted as a pseudogene. The CDR3 is made up of 11 amino acids. The CDR3 reads CASRDFYEQYF. The CDR3 coding sequence is TGTGCCAGCAGGGACTTTTACGAGCAGTACTTC.

The rearrangement uses TRBV6-6 and TRBJ2-7, with D unclear. The CDR3 runs 12 residues. Trimming pared 7 bases from V and 9 bases from J, leaving 16 bases between. Germline lookup yields CDR1 MNHNY and CDR2 SVGAGI (reference sequence). CDR3 sequence reads: CASKATLVGQYF. CDR3 bases: TGTGCCAGCAAAGCAACTCTAGTGGGGCAGTACTTC.

The chain uses TRBV9 and TRBJ2-7, with 7 bases aligning to TRBD2. V gave up 3 bases and J gave up 3 bases; unmatched junction bases: 6. The CDR3 is 14 residues long. The germline gives CDR1 SGDLS, CDR2 YYNGEE. The CDR3 loop reads CASSGGGAHYEQYF. The CDR3 DNA reads as TGTGCCAGCAGCGGGGGAGGGGCACACTACGAGCAGTACTTC.

The chain carries TRBV7-8 and TRBJ2-3; D perhaps matches TRBD1 (5 bases). Looked up from germline, CDR1 is SGHVS and CDR2 is FQNEAQ. V was cut by 7 bases and J by 6 bases, with 14 bases left in between. The CDR3 spans 13 residues. The CDR3 sequence is CASILTVSDTQYF. In DNA, the CDR3 is TGTGCCAGCATCCTGACAGTCTCTGATACGCAGTATTTT.

The rearrangement uses TRBV5-1 and TRBJ2-7, with 8 bases matching TRBD1. This CDR3 spans 14 amino acids. The V and J ends lost 4 bases and 6 bases, in that order; junction bases with no gene match: 9. In germline, CDR1 is SGHRS, CDR2 YFSETQ. The CDR3 region has the DNA TGCGCCAGCAGCCGGTGGACAGGGAGCTCCGAGCAGTACTTC. Protein: CASSRWTGSSEQYF.

Here the CDR3 reads CASSLIPEKLFF. CDR3 DNA: TGTGCCAGCAGCTTAATCCCGGAAAAACTGTTTTTT. The rearrangement links TRBV7-8 to TRBJ1-4; D ambiguous. The length of the CDR3 is 12 residues. Trimming pared 2 bases from V and 8 bases from J, leaving 6 bases between. Germline V CDR1 and CDR2: SGHVS, FQNEAQ.

This clone appeared a single time. This CDR3 reads CASIPTRSLFYEQYF. CDR3 coding DNA: TGTGCCAGCATCCCGACTCGGTCCCTCTTCTACGAGCAGTACTTC. The chain recombines TRBV7-9 with TRBJ2-7; D remains ambiguous. Trimming took 7 bases from V and 3 from J, leaving 19 bases between them. The germline V gene has CDR1 SEHNR and CDR2 FQNEAQ (reference sequence). This CDR3 contains 15 residues.

The table lists this clone with a count of one. This rearrangement joins TRBV5-1 to TRBJ2-2; D is ambiguous. From germline, CDR1 is SGHRS and CDR2 YFSETQ. The V end was cut by 0 bases, the J end by 6 bases, with 6 bases between. The CDR3 totals 13 residues. The DNA for the CDR3 is TGCGCCAGCAGCTTGGGGTCGGCCGGGGAGCTGTTTTTT. The encoded protein is CASSLGSAGELFF.

V gene TRBV9 combines with J gene TRBJ1-5; no clear D. Germline lookup yields CDR1 SGDLS and CDR2 YYNGEE. The V end was cut by 5 bases, the J end by 0 bases, with 12 bases between. The CDR3 totals 15 residues. The chain's CDR3 is CASSTDGFSNQPQHF. In DNA form, the CDR3 reads TGTGCCAGCAGTACAGACGGATTTAGCAATCAGCCCCAGCATTTT. The full variable domain, in which reference TRBV9 and TRBJ1-5 provide the parts outside the CDR3, is DSGVTQTPKHLITATGQRVTLRCSPRSGDLSVYWYQQSLDQGLQFLIQYYNGEERAKGNILERFSAQQFPDLHSELNLSSLELGDSALYFCASSTDGFSNQPQHFGDGTRLSIL.

This chain joins TRBV7-3 and TRBJ2-7; D is undetermined. The V end was cut by 5 bases, the J end by 6 bases, with 14 bases between. The CDR3 is made up of 13 amino acids. The germline V gene encodes CDR1 SGHTA and CDR2 FQGTGA. The CDR3 nucleotides read TGTGCCAGCAGCCCCTGGAGCGACCGCGAGCAGTACTTC. It specifies CASSPWSDREQYF.

This clone was detected only once. This chain joins TRBV29-1 and TRBJ2-3; TRBD2 matches 10 bases. The V gene's germline CDR1 is SQVTM and CDR2 ANQGSEA. The CDR3 is 15 residues long. Trimming took 3 bases from V and 5 from J; bases not matched to a gene: 8. For the CDR3, the DNA is TGCAGCGTTGATACAGCGGGAGGGTGGAAAGATACGCAGTATTTT. Translated, it gives CSVDTAGGWKDTQYF.

The J gene is TRBJ1-1, the V gene TRBV5-1, with TRBD1 identical over 7 bases. CDR1 is SGHRS, CDR2 YFSETQ, per germline. CDR3 length: 15 amino acids. V shed 1 base, J shed 1 base, and the junction held 4 bases outside the gene matches. Here the CDR3 reads CASSLKAGGNTEAFF. CDR3 sequence (DNA): TGCGCCAGCAGCTTGAAGGCAGGGGGGAACACTGAAGCTTTCTTT.

J is TRBJ1-2 and V is TRBV28, with TRBD1 identical over 8 bases. V lost 5 bases to trimming and J lost 3 bases; unmatched junction nucleotides: 8. The CDR3 length is 15 residues. Germline CDR1 MDHEN, CDR2 SYDVKM. CDR3 protein: CASSTGQALDYGYTF. CDR3 nucleotides: TGTGCCAGCAGTACGGGACAGGCCCTCGACTATGGCTACACCTTC.

The chain combines TRBV6-6 with TRBJ1-1, with D hard to call. Germline CDR1 is MNHNY and CDR2 is SVGAGI (reference sequence). V gave up 6 bases and J gave up 1 base, with 9 bases separating them. There are 13 residues in the CDR3. The CDR3 here is CASRATGNTEAFF. CDR3 sequence (DNA): TGTGCCAGCAGGGCGACGGGGAACACTGAAGCTTTCTTT.

This chain links TRBV5-5 with TRBJ2-3, with TRBD2 matching over 10 bases. Germline V gene sequence: CDR1 SGHKS, CDR2 YYEKEE (reference sequence). V was pared by 0 bases and J by 3 bases, with 7 bases of the junction left unmatched. This CDR3 is 17 amino acids long. The CDR3 coding sequence is TGTGCCAGCAGCTTGGAGCTAGCGGGAGTTATTACAGATACGCAGTATTTT. Amino acid sequence: CASSLELAGVITDTQYF.

The chain combines TRBV19 with TRBJ1-3; D is perhaps TRBD1 (6 bases). Per the germline V gene, CDR1 is LNHDA and CDR2 is SQIVND (reference sequence). The germline V and J ends were trimmed by 7 bases and 8 bases, with 15 bases remaining between them. CDR3 size: 13 residues. CDR3 in amino acids: CASKTGRGDTIYF. The CDR3 DNA reads as TGTGCCAGTAAAACCGGCAGGGGTGACACCATATATTTT.

The chain uses TRBV4-1 and TRBJ2-7; the match to TRBD2 covers 11 bases. The CDR3 is 16 residues long. Per the germline V gene, CDR1 is MGHRA and CDR2 is YSYEKL. Losses at the gene ends were 2 bases for V and 5 bases for J; bases not matched to a gene: 8. CDR3 coding DNA: TGCGCCAGCAGCCAATTTTTCCTAGCGGGAGGACACGAGCAGTACTTC. Translation: CASSQFFLAGGHEQYF.

V is TRBV9 and J is TRBJ2-2; D possibly corresponds to TRBD2 (5 bases). Trimming stripped 5 bases from V and 4 bases from J, with 12 bases between. The CDR3 extends over 14 amino acids. CDR1 is SGDLS, CDR2 YYNGEE, per germline. CDR3 DNA: TGTGCCAGCAGTGGACTCGCCGGCACCGGGGAGCTGTTTTTT. Encoded protein: CASSGLAGTGELFF.

The CDR3 here is CASSELGQGARNEQFF. The CDR3 nucleotides read TGTGCCAGCAGCGAATTAGGACAGGGGGCAAGGAATGAGCAGTTCTTC. The rearrangement uses TRBV5-6 and TRBJ2-1; 11 positions agree with TRBD1. The J segment lost 7 bases and the V segment lost 4 bases, leaving 10 bases of the junction unmatched. The germline V gene encodes CDR1 SGHDT and CDR2 YYEEEE. There are 16 residues in the CDR3.

This chain links TRBV28 with TRBJ1-5, with 9 bases matching TRBD1. The CDR3 totals 15 residues. With V trimmed by 5 bases and J by 0 bases, 2 bases remained unmatched. The germline V gene encodes CDR1 MDHEN and CDR2 SYDVKM. The chain's CDR3 is CASSEQGASNQPQHF. The DNA for the CDR3 is TGTGCCAGCAGTGAACAGGGGGCTAGCAATCAGCCCCAGCATTTT.

The chain uses TRBV28 and TRBJ2-1, with TRBD2 as a possible D gene (6 bases). V was trimmed by 4 bases and J by 2 bases, leaving 21 bases between them. The CDR3 covers 18 residues. Per germline, CDR1 MDHEN and CDR2 SYDVKM. For the CDR3, the DNA is TGTGCCAGCAGTTCTGAGGGTCTAGCGAAGAAACCCTACAATGAGCAGTTCTTC. Translating gives CASSSEGLAKKPYNEQFF.

The chain recombines TRBV28 with TRBJ2-7, with 8 bases fitting TRBD1. Looked up from germline, CDR1 is MDHEN and CDR2 is SYDVKM. V trimming: 4 bases; J trimming: 2 bases; junction bases outside the gene matches: 4. The CDR3 runs 14 residues. CDR3 sequence (DNA): TGTGCCAGCAGTTCGGGACAGGTACCCTACGAGCAGTACTTC. It encodes CASSSGQVPYEQYF.

This clone has a handful of counts. V usage is TRBV6-4 and J usage is TRBJ2-1; 12 bases line up with TRBD2. The germline CDR1 and CDR2 sequences are MRHNA and SNTAGT. V lost 5 bases to trimming and J lost 6 bases; unmatched junction nucleotides: 8. There are 16 residues in the CDR3. The CDR3 coding sequence is TGTGCCAGCAGTCTAGAAGGGACTAGCGGGCTCAATGAGCAGTTCTTC. Its translation is CASSLEGTSGLNEQFF.

J is TRBJ1-5 and V is TRBV7-3; D is possibly TRBD1 (5 bases). This CDR3 region has 18 residues. V shed 1 base and J shed 0 bases, with 16 bases lying between them. The germline gives CDR1 SGHTA, CDR2 FQGTGA. CDR3 residues: CASSLITPQTVSNQPQHF. In DNA form, the CDR3 reads TGTGCCAGCAGCTTAATTACGCCACAGACAGTTAGCAATCAGCCCCAGCATTTT.

The genes are TRBV7-7 and TRBJ2-5; 7 positions match TRBD2. Losses at the gene ends were 1 base for V and 1 base for J; bases not matched to a gene: 6. Germline V gives CDR1 SSHAT, CDR2 FNYEAQ (reference sequence). There are 16 residues in the CDR3. Here the CDR3 DNA reads TGTGCCAGCAGCTTAGAGCCAGCGGGACTCCAAGAGACCCAGTACTTC. This translates into CASSLEPAGLQETQYF.

The V call is TRBV15, the J call TRBJ2-3, with 11 bases identical to TRBD1. Trimming removed 0 bases from V and 4 bases from J; junction bases left unmatched: 3. CDR1 is LNHNV, CDR2 YYDKDF, per germline (reference sequence). The CDR3 extends over 16 amino acids. This CDR3 reads CATSRDLGQGADTQYF. CDR3 coding DNA: TGTGCCACCAGCAGAGATCTGGGACAGGGGGCAGATACGCAGTATTTT.